This T cell receptor beta chain was recovered during a study of blood T cell repertoires in COVID-19. Study information: From the United States, Italy and Spain came samples of acute and convalescent COVID-19. From T cells, B-cell-depleted T cells, or PBMCs came the material, which was cDNA or gDNA.

V lost 3 bases to trimming and J lost 7 bases, with 13 bases between them. This CDR3 is built from 14 residues. Per germline, CDR1 MNHEY and CDR2 SMNVEV (reference sequence). Study processing details: Estimated nucleated cell counts came from reference gene primer amplification. Assay used: immunoSEQ multiplex PCR; TCRdb lists only in-frame clones, some missing. Clonal size and the V and J genes are those of that table, whereas D and trimming came from the DNA. The sample lists around 140,000 clones, 88% seen once, with roughly 2.2% in the top ten. The chain recombines TRBV27 with TRBJ2-1; weak D call: TRBD2 (5 bases). This sequence originates from a man aged 70 or older with active COVID-19. The material sequenced was peripheral blood. The CDR3 reads CASSFRGRTNEQFF. Written as DNA, the CDR3 is TGTGCCAGCAGTTTTCGCGGTAGGACTAATGAGCAGTTCTTC.